Each of the 23 T cell receptor beta chains below was sequenced from the same sample in a study of CD8+ T cells in alopecia areata. As to treatment: oral pan-JAK inhibitor, 5-10 mg twice daily. As the sequencing template, cDNA was produced by extracting RNA and reverse transcribing it. TCRdb's table, derived via immunoSEQ multiplex PCR, lists solely in-frame clones and lacks some. In the table there are roughly 99,000 clones, less than 90% of which are singletons. Specimen: CD8+ T cells sorted from blood, collected at week 24, from a patient treated with tofacitinib. These receptors originate from a human donor with alopecia areata.

This clone appeared once. V is TRBV27 and J is TRBJ2-1, with a weak D call TRBD1 (6 bases). Trimming pared 5 bases from V and 4 bases from J, leaving 18 bases between. The CDR3 length is 16 residues. The germline gives CDR1 MNHEY, CDR2 SMNVEV (reference sequence). This CDR3 is CASSPMLGDMYNEQFF. CDR3 in DNA: TGTGCCAGCAGTCCTATGCTAGGGGACATGTACAATGAGCAGTTCTTC.

V usage is TRBV29-1 and J usage is TRBJ2-2; 7 bases fit TRBD2. CDR3 length: 15 amino acids. Germline CDR1 SQVTM, CDR2 ANQGSEA. Trimming removed 5 bases from V and 0 bases from J; junction bases left unmatched: 6. CDR3 amino acids: CSVLRRGTNTGELFF. In DNA, the CDR3 is TGCAGCGTTCTTAGGCGGGGGACGAACACCGGGGAGCTGTTTTTT.

The V and J genes are TRBV6-1 and TRBJ2-1, with D possibly TRBD2 on 6 matching bases. The CDR3 loop spans 14 amino acids. In germline, CDR1 is MNHNS, CDR2 SASEGT. The V end was cut by 7 bases, the J end by 4 bases, with 14 bases between. The chain's CDR3 is CASTPQGGYNEQFF. In DNA, the CDR3 is TGTGCCAGCACCCCCCAGGGAGGTTACAATGAGCAGTTCTTC.

This clone has more than one count but fewer than ten. The sample has other DNA sequences that encode this CDR3 too. V usage is TRBV9 and J usage is TRBJ2-4, with 9 bases identical to TRBD1. The CDR3 covers 15 residues. Looked up from germline, CDR1 is SGDLS and CDR2 is YYNGEE. With V trimmed by 2 bases and J by 3 bases, 3 bases remained unmatched. CDR3 bases: TGTGCCAGCAGCGTCGCGGGACAGGGCAAAAACATTCAGTACTTC. Its protein product is CASSVAGQGKNIQYF. Looking up the rest from reference TRBV9 and TRBJ2-4 gives the full variable domain: DSGVTQTPKHLITATGQRVTLRCSPRSGDLSVYWYQQSLDQGLQFLIQYYNGEERAKGNILERFSAQQFPDLHSELNLSSLELGDSALYFCASSVAGQGKNIQYFGAGTRLSVL.

The J gene is TRBJ2-7, the V gene TRBV7-2; D possibly corresponds to TRBD1 (6 bases). CDR1 and CDR2 (germline): SGHTA, FQGNSA. V was trimmed by 1 base and J by 6 bases, leaving 19 bases between them. CDR3 length equals 16 residues. The CDR3 loop reads CASSLGWAGAQGEQYF. The CDR3 coding sequence is TGTGCCAGCAGCTTAGGGTGGGCAGGGGCCCAGGGCGAGCAGTACTTC.

In DNA, the CDR3 is TGTGCCAGCAGTAAGACACCGGGACAGGTTCCCGAGAGCTCCTACAATGAGCAGTTCTTC. Translating it yields CASSKTPGQVPESSYNEQFF. This rearrangement joins TRBV6-9 to TRBJ2-1; TRBD1 matches at 8 bases. The CDR3 spans 20 residues. The V segment lost 5 bases and the J segment 0 bases; nucleotides outside the gene matches: 18. Germline V gene data show CDR1 as MNHGY and CDR2 as SVAAGI.

The rearrangement joins TRBV6-5 to TRBJ2-2; 9 positions agree with TRBD2. CDR3 size: 14 residues. Per the germline V gene, CDR1 is MNHEY and CDR2 is SVGAGI. V was clipped by 0 bases and J by 15 bases; unmatched bases: 8. CDR3 coding DNA: TGTGCCAGCAGTTACTCGAAGACGTCTAGCGGGGTGTTTTTT. This codes for CASSYSKTSSGVFF.

This clone was observed once. V is TRBV18 and J is TRBJ2-5, with unresolved D. Looked up from germline, CDR1 is KGHSH and CDR2 is LQKENI. Trimming pared 0 bases from V and 5 bases from J, leaving 7 bases between. The CDR3 totals 13 residues. The CDR3 loop reads CASSPPGPETQYF. CDR3 DNA: TGTGCCAGCTCACCACCGGGCCCGGAGACCCAGTACTTC.

This clone was observed once. The chain couples TRBV5-1 to TRBJ1-1; no firm D call. The germline V gene has CDR1 SGHRS and CDR2 YFSETQ. The CDR3 consists of 11 residues. Deletions cut 0 bases from V and 7 bases from J, with 4 bases between. This CDR3 reads CASSLGGEAFF. CDR3 DNA: TGCGCCAGCAGCTTGGGGGGTGAAGCTTTCTTT.

This clone was seen just once. V is TRBV30 and J is TRBJ2-7; TRBD1 agrees at 7 bases. V lost 2 bases to trimming and J lost 6 bases; unmatched junction nucleotides: 4. This CDR3 has 12 residues. The germline V gene has CDR1 GTSNPN and CDR2 SVGIG (reference sequence). This CDR3 is CAWSTQGFEQYF. The CDR3 DNA sequence: TGTGCCTGGAGTACACAGGGGTTCGAGCAGTACTTC.

The chain links TRBV2 to TRBJ2-7, with 10 bases that match TRBD1. J gave up 5 bases and V 5 bases, and 6 bases lay outside the gene matches. The CDR3 contains 14 residues. The V gene's germline CDR1 is SNHLY and CDR2 FYNNEI. CDR3 protein: CASSSPGQGNEQYF. CDR3 nucleotides: TGTGCCAGCAGTTCGCCGGGACAGGGGAACGAGCAGTACTTC. The full variable domain, completed using reference TRBV2 and TRBJ2-7, is EPEVTQTPSHQVTQMGQEVILRCVPISNHLYFYWYRQILGQKVEFLVSFYNNEISEKSEIFDDQFSVERPDGSNFTLKIRSTKLEDSAMYFCASSSPGQGNEQYFGPGTRLTVT.

This sequence joins TRBV6-5 and TRBJ1-2, with D uncertain. V shed 5 bases and J shed 5 bases, with 9 bases lying between them. CDR1 is MNHEY, CDR2 SVGAGI, per germline. This CDR3 has 12 residues. CDR3 sequence reads: CASSPTAYGYTF. In DNA, the CDR3 is TGTGCCAGCAGTCCCACAGCGTATGGCTACACCTTC.

The chain uses TRBV29-1 and TRBJ1-1, with a possible D match to TRBD1 (5 bases). V shed 3 bases and J shed 7 bases, with 15 bases lying between them. Germline CDR1 SQVTM, CDR2 ANQGSEA. CDR3 size: 13 residues. The CDR3 nucleotides read TGCAGCGTTGAGCTCCGGGACCGTCATGAAGCTTTCTTT. It specifies CSVELRDRHEAFF.

The rearrangement joins TRBV19 to TRBJ1-1; D might be TRBD1 (5 bases). V was pared by 6 bases and J by 4 bases, with 18 bases between. Germline CDR1 is LNHDA and CDR2 is SQIVND (reference sequence). The CDR3 spans 15 residues. CDR3 in amino acids: CASSVDGTGGTEAFF. In nucleotides, the CDR3 is TGTGCCAGTAGCGTCGACGGGACCGGCGGCACTGAAGCTTTCTTT.

The chain has TRBV20-1 and TRBJ2-7, with a tentative D call TRBD2 (5 bases). CDR1 is DFQATT, CDR2 SNEGSKA, per germline (reference sequence). Deletions cut 5 bases from V and 5 bases from J, with 10 bases between. The CDR3 spans 11 residues. The CDR3 region has the DNA TGCAGTGCTCAGCCGGGGAACGAGCAGTACTTC. This translates into CSAQPGNEQYF.

The V gene is TRBV18, the J gene TRBJ2-7; D is tentatively TRBD1 or TRBD2 (6 bases each). V lost 2 bases to trimming and J lost 3 bases, with 11 bases between them. The CDR3 extends over 14 amino acids. CDR1 and CDR2 (germline): KGHSH, LQKENI. The CDR3 nucleotides read TGTGCCAGCTCACCAGAACAGGGAGGCTACGAGCAGTACTTC. This sequence encodes CASSPEQGGYEQYF.

The chain combines TRBV7-9 with TRBJ2-7; 7 bases map to TRBD1. Germline CDR1 SEHNR, CDR2 FQNEAQ (reference sequence). Trimming cost V 5 bases and J 6 bases; bases outside gene matches: 7. CDR3 length: 13 amino acids. Written as DNA, the CDR3 is TGTGCCAGCAGCCAGGGGGACGAACTCGAGCAGTACTTC. Protein: CASSQGDELEQYF. Based on the CDR3 plus reference TRBV7-9 and TRBJ2-7, the full variable domain is DTGVSQNPRHKITKRGQNVTFRCDPISEHNRLYWYRQTLGQGPEFLTYFQNEAQLEKSRLLSDRFSAERPKGSFSTLEIQRTEQGDSAMYLCASSQGDELEQYFGPGTRLTVT.

The V call is TRBV19, the J call TRBJ2-7, with TRBD1 matching over 8 bases. Germline V lookup: CDR1 LNHDA, CDR2 SQIVND (reference sequence). The CDR3 is made up of 15 amino acids. Trimming removed 2 bases from V and 2 bases from J; junction bases left unmatched: 5. CDR3 sequence (DNA): TGTGCCAGTAGTATACGGCAGGGGGCGGCCTACGAGCAGTACTTC. This sequence encodes CASSIRQGAAYEQYF.

The chain uses TRBV25-1 and TRBJ1-4; TRBD1 might be the D (6 bases). Trimming left V 6 bases short and J 1 base short, with 12 bases between. The CDR3 runs 15 residues. Germline CDR1 is MGHDK and CDR2 is SYGVNS. CDR3 nucleotide sequence: TGTGCCAGCAGCCTGGACAGCCTAACTAATGAAAAACTGTTTTTT. This translates into CASSLDSLTNEKLFF.

The genes are TRBV6-1 and TRBJ1-1, with D maybe TRBD1 (5 bases). Germline loops: CDR1 MNHNS, CDR2 SASEGT. CDR3 length equals 13 residues. V was trimmed by 3 bases and J by 7 bases, leaving 12 bases between them. CDR3 protein: CASSDTGGSEAFF. The CDR3 DNA sequence: TGTGCCAGCAGTGACACAGGAGGGAGTGAAGCTTTCTTT.

This rearrangement joins TRBV13 to TRBJ2-5; D is ambiguous. The DNA matches TRBJ2-7 better at its end, which makes the J call doubtful. The CDR3 consists of 12 residues. Germline lookup yields CDR1 PRHDT and CDR2 FYEKMQ (reference sequence). The chain's CDR3 is CASSLGLYEQYF. Written as DNA, the CDR3 is TGTGCCAGCAGCTTAGGCCTCTACGAGCAGTACTTC.

This chain joins TRBV9 and TRBJ1-1; D unclear. The V gene lost 4 bases and the J gene lost 0 bases, with 13 bases spanning the gap. Germline values: CDR1 SGDLS, CDR2 YYNGEE. This CDR3 has 15 amino acids. The CDR3 here is CASSPQTGMNTEAFF. The DNA for the CDR3 is TGTGCCAGCAGCCCTCAGACCGGGATGAACACTGAAGCTTTCTTT.

The genes are TRBV4-1 and TRBJ1-2; 7 positions agree with TRBD1. The trim removed 0 bases at V and 1 base at J, leaving 5 bases unmatched. Germline CDR1 and CDR2: MGHRA and YSYEKL. The CDR3 has 16 amino acids. The CDR3 reads CASSQDGTVFNYGYTF. CDR3 nucleotide sequence: TGCGCCAGCAGCCAAGATGGGACAGTTTTTAACTATGGCTACACCTTC.